The 21 T cell receptor beta chains below all came from one sample that was sequenced in a study of high-grade serous ovarian cancer treatment subgroups. Tumor samples were taken before definitive surgery or chemotherapy. Generated by immunoSEQ multiplex PCR, the TCRdb table keeps only in-frame clones and is missing some. This sample has some 15,000 clones, with roughly nine tenths found just once. Source material: tumor tissue. Receptor source: a human donor with high-grade serous ovarian cancer.

The chain joins TRBV7-9 to TRBJ2-5, with 8 bases matching TRBD1. The CDR3 has 16 residues. The V gene end was trimmed by 0 bases and the J gene end by 4 bases; junction bases not matched to a gene: 7. Germline V gene sequence: CDR1 SEHNR, CDR2 FQNEAQ (reference sequence). CDR3 amino acids: CASSLAYGQGAETQYF. In DNA, the CDR3 is TGTGCCAGCAGCTTAGCTTATGGGCAGGGGGCAGAGACCCAGTACTTC.

The chain carries TRBV9 and TRBJ2-3; TRBD2 matches 8 bases. The germline V gene has CDR1 SGDLS and CDR2 YYNGEE. Trimming cost V 0 bases and J 6 bases; bases outside gene matches: 6. This CDR3 comprises 15 residues. The CDR3 DNA sequence: TGTGCCAGCAGCGTAGCGGGGGGGCTTTGGGATACGCAGTATTTT. Encoded protein: CASSVAGGLWDTQYF. Full variable domain (rest looked up from reference TRBV9 and TRBJ2-3): DSGVTQTPKHLITATGQRVTLRCSPRSGDLSVYWYQQSLDQGLQFLIQYYNGEERAKGNILERFSAQQFPDLHSELNLSSLELGDSALYFCASSVAGGLWDTQYFGPGTRLTVL.

The chain joins TRBV5-1 to TRBJ2-1; 9 nucleotides line up with TRBD1. Germline trimming cut 5 bases from V and 5 bases from J; bases unmatched to any gene: 8. Per germline, CDR1 SGHRS and CDR2 YFSETQ. The CDR3 totals 15 residues. CDR3 sequence (DNA): TGCGCCAGCAGTCAAGGACAGGGGCCGCACAATGAGCAGTTCTTC. Its translation is CASSQGQGPHNEQFF.

The rearrangement links TRBV2 to TRBJ2-1, with TRBD2 matching 8 bases. Germline-derived CDR1 and CDR2 are SNHLY and FYNNEI. J gave up 4 bases and V 3 bases, and 5 bases lay outside the gene matches. The CDR3 is 15 residues long. CDR3 nucleotide sequence: TGTGCCAGCAGTGATTTGCGGGGGGTTTACAATGAGCAGTTCTTC. Protein product: CASSDLRGVYNEQFF.

This clone was seen once. V gene TRBV5-6 combines with J gene TRBJ2-7; D unclear. CDR1 is SGHDT, CDR2 YYEEEE, per germline. The CDR3 totals 14 residues. The V end lost 4 bases, the J end lost 2 bases, and 13 bases lay between the germline ends. The CDR3 DNA reads TGTGCCAGCAGCCTGACTGCGGCGCCCTACGAGCAGTACTTC. It encodes CASSLTAAPYEQYF.

The rearrangement links TRBV28 to TRBJ2-7, with 9 positions matching TRBD1. There are 15 residues in the CDR3. Germline V gene sequence: CDR1 MDHEN, CDR2 SYDVKM. J lost 2 bases, V lost 3 bases, and 5 bases had no gene match. CDR3 nucleotide sequence: TGTGCCAGCAGTTTCGACGGGACAGGGCCCTACGAGCAGTACTTC. Protein: CASSFDGTGPYEQYF.

This clone is a singleton in its sample. The chain has TRBV18 and TRBJ1-4, with a possible D match to TRBD1 (6 bases). Germline assignment: CDR1 KGHSH and CDR2 LQKENI. The CDR3 sequence is 15 residues long. V was shortened by 3 bases and J by 3 bases, with 11 bases between the two germline ends. As DNA, the CDR3 is TGTGCCAGCTCACCCCAGACAGGTCCTAATGAAAAACTGTTTTTT. Protein product: CASSPQTGPNEKLFF. Combining the CDR3 with reference TRBV18 and TRBJ1-4 gives the whole variable domain NAGVMQNPRHLVRRRGQEARLRCSPMKGHSHVYWYRQLPEEGLKFMVYLQKENIIDESGMPKERFSAEFPKEGPSILRIQQVVRGDSAAYFCASSPQTGPNEKLFFGSGTQLSVL.

The chain recombines TRBV5-8 with TRBJ1-4; the D gene is possibly TRBD1 (6 bases). The CDR3 runs to 17 residues. Germline V gene data show CDR1 as SGHTS and CDR2 as YDEGEE. V shed 4 bases and J shed 7 bases, with 23 bases lying between them. CDR3 in DNA: TGTGCCAGCAGCCAAGTCAGAAATCAGGGGATCGGTGAAAAACTGTTTTTT. Protein sequence: CASSQVRNQGIGEKLFF.

The chain has TRBV9 and TRBJ2-2; 7 positions agree with TRBD2. The V segment lost 5 bases and the J segment 6 bases; nucleotides outside the gene matches: 7. The CDR3 spans 14 residues. The germline V gene has CDR1 SGDLS and CDR2 YYNGEE. The CDR3 DNA follows: TGTGCCAGCAGTCCCACGGGGGGAGCCGGGGAGCTGTTTTTT. It codes for CASSPTGGAGELFF.

The J gene is TRBJ1-1, the V gene TRBV28; no definite D call. Trimming stripped 2 bases from V and 4 bases from J, with 8 bases between. The V gene's germline CDR1 is MDHEN and CDR2 SYDVKM. The CDR3 is made up of 13 amino acids. The CDR3 sequence is CASSLGWGTEAFF. DNA for the CDR3: TGTGCCAGCAGTTTAGGGTGGGGCACTGAAGCTTTCTTT.

The rearrangement uses TRBV6-6 and TRBJ2-1; D perhaps matches TRBD2 (5 bases). The CDR3 length is 11 residues. Germline V gene data show CDR1 as MNHNY and CDR2 as SVGAGI (reference sequence). Trimming took 6 bases from V and 12 from J, leaving 12 bases between them. CDR3 protein: CASSLTSLQFF. CDR3 bases: TGTGCCAGCAGCCTCACTAGTTTGCAGTTCTTC.

This clone occurred once. The rearrangement joins TRBV5-1 to TRBJ2-7; TRBD1 matches at 7 bases. The CDR3 length is 15 residues. The J segment lost 1 base and the V segment lost 4 bases, leaving 8 bases of the junction unmatched. CDR1 is SGHRS, CDR2 YFSETQ, per germline. The CDR3 DNA reads TGCGCCAGCAGCACCGCAGGGGGAATTTCCTACGAGCAGTACTTC. Amino acids: CASSTAGGISYEQYF.

The genes are TRBV28 and TRBJ1-2, with D possibly matching TRBD1 (5 bases). Trimming pared 6 bases from V and 10 bases from J, leaving 27 bases between. The CDR3 has 16 residues. Looked up from germline, CDR1 is MDHEN and CDR2 is SYDVKM. CDR3 nucleotide sequence: TGTGCCAGCAGCATACACGCGAGGGACGGAAACCTGGACTACACCTTC. Amino acid sequence: CASSIHARDGNLDYTF.

The chain is built from TRBV9 and TRBJ2-2; the match to TRBD2 covers 12 bases. Unmatched junction bases numbered 6, after V lost 0 bases and J lost 3 bases. CDR3 length: 18 residues. Germline V CDR1 and CDR2: SGDLS, YYNGEE. The CDR3 DNA sequence: TGTGCCAGCAGCGTAGGTCTAGCGGGGGGGCTCGACACCGGGGAGCTGTTTTTT. Translated: CASSVGLAGGLDTGELFF.

In regard to this clone: Other DNA sequences within the sample encode an identical CDR3. The chain uses TRBV6-5 and TRBJ1-5, with D perhaps matching TRBD1 (5 bases). The CDR3 loop spans 15 amino acids. Germline values: CDR1 MNHEY, CDR2 SVGAGI. V was clipped by 2 bases and J by 2 bases, with 10 bases between them. CDR3: CASSYSSGGNQPQHF. CDR3 nucleotides: TGTGCCAGCAGTTACAGTTCGGGGGGCAATCAGCCCCAGCATTTT.

The J gene is TRBJ1-6, the V gene TRBV6-4; D remains unclear. There are 14 residues in the CDR3. V dropped 3 bases and J dropped 7 bases, with 10 bases sitting between them. Germline CDR1 reads MRHNA; CDR2 reads SNTAGT. The DNA for the CDR3 is TGTGCCAGCAGTGATTCCCCAGGAAATTCACCCCTCCACTTT. Translation: CASSDSPGNSPLHF.

This clone has just a few counts. The chain joins TRBV12-5 to TRBJ1-5; D is unresolved. Germline CDR1 is LGHNT and CDR2 is FRNRAP. V was trimmed by 5 bases and J by 3 bases, leaving 2 bases between them. This CDR3 has 11 amino acids. CDR3 DNA: TGTGCTAGTGGTAACAATCAGCCCCAGCATTTT. Translation: CASGNNQPQHF.

V is TRBV5-1 and J is TRBJ2-7; TRBD1 aligns across 7 bases. V lost 0 bases, J lost 4 bases, and 7 bases stayed unmatched. This CDR3 contains 15 residues. Germline V gene lookup returns CDR1 SGHRS and CDR2 YFSETQ. CDR3 nucleotide sequence: TGCGCCAGCAGCTTGGCCGATGACAGGGCGTACGAGCAGTACTTC. It codes for CASSLADDRAYEQYF.

This clone was recorded only once. J is TRBJ2-3 and V is TRBV7-2; D remains ambiguous. The CDR3 is 15 amino acids. The V end lost 1 base, the J end lost 2 bases, and 10 bases lay between the germline ends. Per germline, CDR1 SGHTA and CDR2 FQGNSA. The CDR3 DNA is TGTGCCAGCAGCTTAGGCCCGATGATCACAGATACGCAGTATTTT. The encoded protein is CASSLGPMITDTQYF.

The V call is TRBV10-3, the J call TRBJ2-1, with no clear D. With 5 bases removed from V and 8 bases from J, the gap between germline ends came to 7 bases. The CDR3 runs 11 residues. The germline gives CDR1 ENHRY, CDR2 SYGVKD. The CDR3 is CAISTDHEQFF. The CDR3 DNA sequence: TGTGCCATCAGTACAGATCATGAGCAGTTCTTC.

The V call is TRBV29-1, the J call TRBJ2-5, with D possibly being TRBD1 or TRBD2 (6 bases each). This CDR3 is 12 amino acids long. Germline CDR1 SQVTM, CDR2 ANQGSEA. V lost 5 bases, J lost 5 bases, and 12 bases lay in between. CDR3 sequence reads: CSVRGRFETQYF. The CDR3 nucleotides are TGCAGCGTTCGGGGGCGCTTTGAGACCCAGTACTTC.